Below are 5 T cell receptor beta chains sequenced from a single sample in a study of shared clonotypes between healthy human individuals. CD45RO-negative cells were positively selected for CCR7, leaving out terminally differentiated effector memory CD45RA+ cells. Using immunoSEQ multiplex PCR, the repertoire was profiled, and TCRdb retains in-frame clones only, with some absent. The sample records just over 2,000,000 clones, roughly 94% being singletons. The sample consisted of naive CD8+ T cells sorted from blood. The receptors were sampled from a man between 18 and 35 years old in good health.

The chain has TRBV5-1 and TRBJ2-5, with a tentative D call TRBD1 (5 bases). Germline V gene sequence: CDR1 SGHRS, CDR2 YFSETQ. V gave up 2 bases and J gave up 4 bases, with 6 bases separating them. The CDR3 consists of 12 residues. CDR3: CASSLTGETQYF. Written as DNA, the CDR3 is TGCGCCAGCAGCTTAACAGGAGAGACCCAGTACTTC.

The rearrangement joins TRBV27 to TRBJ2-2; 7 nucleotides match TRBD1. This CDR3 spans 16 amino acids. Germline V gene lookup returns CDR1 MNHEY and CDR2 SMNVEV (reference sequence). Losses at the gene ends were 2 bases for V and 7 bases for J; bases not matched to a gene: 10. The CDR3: CASSLGGIGGIGELFF. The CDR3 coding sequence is TGTGCCAGCAGTTTAGGTGGGATAGGGGGCATCGGGGAGCTGTTTTTT.

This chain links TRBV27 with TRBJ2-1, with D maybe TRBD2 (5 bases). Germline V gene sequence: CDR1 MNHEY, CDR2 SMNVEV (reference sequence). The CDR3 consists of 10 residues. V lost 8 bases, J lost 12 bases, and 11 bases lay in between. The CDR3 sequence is CASGWGAQFF. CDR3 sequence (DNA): TGTGCCAGCGGATGGGGAGCGCAGTTCTTC.

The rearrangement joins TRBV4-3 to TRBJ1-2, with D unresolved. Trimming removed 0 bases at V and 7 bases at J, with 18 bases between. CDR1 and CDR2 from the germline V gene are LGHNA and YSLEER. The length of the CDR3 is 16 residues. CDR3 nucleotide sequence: TGCGCCAGCAGCCAAGATCGTGGAGACATTATTTTTGGCTACACCTTC. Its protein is CASSQDRGDIIFGYTF.

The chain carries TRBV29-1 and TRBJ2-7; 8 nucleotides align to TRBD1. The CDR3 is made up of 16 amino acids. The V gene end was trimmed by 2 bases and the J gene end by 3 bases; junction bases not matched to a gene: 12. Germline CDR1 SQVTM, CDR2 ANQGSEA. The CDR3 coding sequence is TGCAGCGTTGAATGGGGTGAGACAGGGGCCAACTACGAGCAGTACTTC. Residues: CSVEWGETGANYEQYF.